These 11 T cell receptor beta chains were sequenced from one sample in a study of blood T cells in healthy people across ages. A second PCR, run for about 7 to 12 cycles, used a sample-barcoded 5' primer plus a J-beta primer mix. MiXCR, run by TCRdb on the 5' RACE reads, gives a single entry per CDR3 protein. The table has under 750,000 distinct CDR3 sequences, 45% to 55% seen once. The sequenced sample consisted of blood. The receptors shown here come from an older man in good health.

This clonotype was found a few times. J is TRBJ2-3 and V is TRBV28; D remains ambiguous. Germline CDR1 and CDR2: MDHEN and SYDVKM. V was pared by 1 base and J by 8 bases, with 10 bases between. The CDR3 covers 13 residues. The CDR3 DNA sequence: TGTGCCAGCAGTTTATTGGCGGCCCCTACGCAGTATTTT. Translated: CASSLLAAPTQYF.

This clonotype was observed a few times. The chain carries TRBV12-3 or TRBV12-4 and TRBJ2-2, with D tentatively TRBD1 (6 bases). V was shortened by 8 bases and J by 5 bases, with 12 bases between the two germline ends. The CDR3 contains 13 residues. The CDR3 sequence is CASASRGTGELFF. In DNA form, the CDR3 reads TGTGCCAGCGCCTCAAGGGGGACCGGGGAGCTGTTTTTT.

This rearrangement joins TRBV12-3 or TRBV12-4 to TRBJ1-2, with D possibly being TRBD1 (5 bases). V dropped 6 bases and J dropped 4 bases, with 18 bases sitting between them. The CDR3 covers 15 residues. CDR3 DNA sequence: TGTGCCAGCAGCAAAGCGGGGGGTCCCTTCTATGGCTACACCTTC. Translated, it gives CASSKAGGPFYGYTF.

The V gene is TRBV29-1, the J gene TRBJ1-4; D call uncertain. V lost 4 bases and J lost 7, with 13 bases in between. Germline V lookup: CDR1 SQVTM, CDR2 ANQGSEA. CDR3 size: 13 residues. CDR3 nucleotides: TGCAGCGTTGGGTCCGGGGATGGTGAAAAACTGTTTTTT. Amino acids: CSVGSGDGEKLFF.

In DNA, the CDR3 is TGTGCCAGCAGCTTAGGAGGGACCCCCTCCTACAATGAGCAGTTCTTC. Its translation: CASSLGGTPSYNEQFF. The rearrangement uses TRBV11-2 and TRBJ2-1; D possibly uses TRBD1 or TRBD2 (5 bases each). The V and J ends lost 1 base and 0 bases respectively, with 10 bases between them. Per germline, CDR1 SGHAT and CDR2 FQNNGV. This CDR3 is 16 amino acids long.

In regard to this clonotype: A much larger clonotype is one base distant, so this may be a read error. V usage is TRBV6-1 and J usage is TRBJ2-3, with a tentative D call TRBD2 (6 bases). Trimming took off 8 bases at V and 5 bases at J, with 26 bases between the two ends. In germline, CDR1 is MNHNS, CDR2 SASEGT. The CDR3 is 17 residues long. CDR3 sequence: CASRADIAGIVGDTQYF. DNA for the CDR3: TGTGCCAGCCGAGCGGATATTGCGGGAATTGTAGGAGATACGCAGTATTTT.

In its sample, this clonotype was seen many times. V and J are TRBV6-5 and TRBJ1-6, with a tentative D call TRBD1 (5 bases). Per the germline V gene, CDR1 is MNHEY and CDR2 is SVGAGI. The V and J ends lost 0 bases and 2 bases respectively, with 11 bases between them. The CDR3 is made up of 17 amino acids. CDR3 DNA sequence: TGTGCCAGCAGTTACTCGGCCGGGGCAGCCTATAATTCACCCCTCCACTTT. This sequence encodes CASSYSAGAAYNSPLHF.

Remarks on this clonotype: One end of the junction does not line up with germline, which may come from a read error. The rearrangement joins TRBV10-3 to TRBJ2-5; TRBD2 aligns across 8 bases. Germline V gives CDR1 ENHRY, CDR2 SYGVKD. The CDR3 runs to 14 residues. The CDR3 here is CTISTSGGSETQYF. DNA for the CDR3: TGTACCATCAGTACTAGCGGAGGATCAGAGACCCAGTACTTC.

This clonotype was recorded a few times. V is TRBV15 and J is TRBJ1-1; no clear D. CDR3 length: 14 amino acids. Deletions cut 2 bases from V and 5 bases from J, with 12 bases between. In germline, CDR1 is LNHNV, CDR2 YYDKDF (reference sequence). CDR3 residues: CATSRPNPGTEAFF. The CDR3 DNA is TGTGCCACCAGCAGACCCAACCCGGGAACTGAAGCTTTCTTT.

Of note for this clonotype: Being one base from a much bigger clone, this may be a read error. V and J are TRBV29-1 and TRBJ2-7; D is undetermined. The CDR3 extends over 15 amino acids. Trimming pared 4 bases from V and 7 bases from J, leaving 23 bases between. Germline loops: CDR1 SQVTM, CDR2 ANQGSEA. The CDR3 DNA reads as TGCAGCGTTGTTGTTGCGGAAAGCTCCTACAATGAGCAGTACTTC. Protein: CSVVVAESSYNEQYF.

This clonotype has only a few counts. The gene calls are TRBV29-1 and TRBJ1-2; no firm D call. The CDR3 length is 10 residues. V dropped 0 bases and J dropped 4 bases, with 0 bases sitting between them. From germline, CDR1 is SQVTM and CDR2 ANQGSEA. DNA for the CDR3: TGCAGCGTTGAAGACTATGGCTACACCTTC. Translated: CSVEDYGYTF.